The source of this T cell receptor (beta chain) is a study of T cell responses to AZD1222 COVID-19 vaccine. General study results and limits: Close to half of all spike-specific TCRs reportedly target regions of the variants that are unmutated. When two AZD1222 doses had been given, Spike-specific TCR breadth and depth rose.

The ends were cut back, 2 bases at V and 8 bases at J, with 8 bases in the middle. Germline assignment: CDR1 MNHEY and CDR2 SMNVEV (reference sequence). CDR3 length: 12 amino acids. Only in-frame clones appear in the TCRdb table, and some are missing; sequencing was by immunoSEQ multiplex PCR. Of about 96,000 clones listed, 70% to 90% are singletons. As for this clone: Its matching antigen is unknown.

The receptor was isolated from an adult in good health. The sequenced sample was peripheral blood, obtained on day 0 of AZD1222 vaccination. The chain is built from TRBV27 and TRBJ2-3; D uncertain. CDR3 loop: CASSLNPGTQYF. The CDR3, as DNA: TGTGCCAGCAGTTTAAATCCGGGTACGCAGTATTTT.